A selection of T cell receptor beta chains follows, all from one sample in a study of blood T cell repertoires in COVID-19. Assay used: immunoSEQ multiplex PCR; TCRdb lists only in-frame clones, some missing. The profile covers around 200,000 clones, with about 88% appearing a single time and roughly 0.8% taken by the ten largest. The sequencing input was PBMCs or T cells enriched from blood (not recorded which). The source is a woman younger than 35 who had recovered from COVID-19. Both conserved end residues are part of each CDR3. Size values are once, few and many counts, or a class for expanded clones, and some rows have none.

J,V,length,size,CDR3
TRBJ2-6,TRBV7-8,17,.,CASSLLPQLSGANVLTF
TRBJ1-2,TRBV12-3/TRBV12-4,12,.,CASSVSRDGYTF
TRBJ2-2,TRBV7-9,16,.,CASSLGREGNTGELFF
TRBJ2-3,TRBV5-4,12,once,CASSFHTDTQYF
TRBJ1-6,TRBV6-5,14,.,CASSWQGSHSPLHF
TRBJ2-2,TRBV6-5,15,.,CASSRNRGGTGELFF
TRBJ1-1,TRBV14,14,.,CASSPHTGNTEAFF
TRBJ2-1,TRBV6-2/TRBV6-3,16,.,CASSWDRQSSDNEQFF
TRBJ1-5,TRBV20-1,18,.,CSASRDRGEVGGNQPQHF
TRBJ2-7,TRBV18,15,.,CASSPRGGGYYEQYF
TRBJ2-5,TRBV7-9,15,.,CASSLVRAAQETQYF
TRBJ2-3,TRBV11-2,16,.,CASSPGIGRWADTQYF
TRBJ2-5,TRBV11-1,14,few,CASSPSTVQETQYF
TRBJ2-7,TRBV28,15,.,CASKGVRTSLYEQYF
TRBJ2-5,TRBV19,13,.,CASSKDGEETQYF
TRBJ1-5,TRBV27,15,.,CASSPRDRVNQPQHF
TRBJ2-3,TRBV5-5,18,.,CATRERGLAGASTDTQYF
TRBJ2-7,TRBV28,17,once,CASSLADHWRWSYEQYF
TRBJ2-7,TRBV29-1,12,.,CSARGGLGEQYF
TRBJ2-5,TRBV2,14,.,CASSGRFPGETQYF
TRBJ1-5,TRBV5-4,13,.,CASSSDRGQPQHF
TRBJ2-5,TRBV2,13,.,CASRQEPQETQYF
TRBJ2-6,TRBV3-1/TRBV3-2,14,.,CASPDSSGANVLTF
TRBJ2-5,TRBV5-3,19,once,CARSLAWEGQVCLQETQYF
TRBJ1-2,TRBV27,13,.,CASSLSAGYGYTF
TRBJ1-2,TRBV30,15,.,CILRTWTAHNYGYTF
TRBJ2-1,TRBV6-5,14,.,CASSYRLANNEQFF
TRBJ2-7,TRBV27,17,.,CASSFFRTSSGSYEQYF
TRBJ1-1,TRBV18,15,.,CASSPPGQRNTEAFF
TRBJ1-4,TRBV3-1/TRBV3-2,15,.,CASSQDGGRNEKLFF
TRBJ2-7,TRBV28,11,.,CASSQNYEQYF
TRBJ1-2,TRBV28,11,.,CATQTVYGYTF
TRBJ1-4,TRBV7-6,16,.,CASSPERGGASEKLFF
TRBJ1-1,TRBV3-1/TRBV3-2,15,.,CASSQVGRGNTEAFF
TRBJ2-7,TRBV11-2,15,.,CASSFRGTGVYEQYF
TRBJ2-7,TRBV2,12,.,CASSESVYEQYF
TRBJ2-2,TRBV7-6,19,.,CASSLDSKWGDWNTGELFF
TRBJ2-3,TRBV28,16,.,CASSPRGQGAWDTQYF
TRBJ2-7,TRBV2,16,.,CASSGDRGKIVYEQYF
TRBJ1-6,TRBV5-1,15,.,CASSFWTSSGSPLHF
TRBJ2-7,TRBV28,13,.,CASSRGQRYEQYF
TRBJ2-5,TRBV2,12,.,CASRPSRETQYF
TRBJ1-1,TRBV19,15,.,CASSDIAGSNTEAFF
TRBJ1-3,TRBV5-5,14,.,CASSFRTDRNTIYF
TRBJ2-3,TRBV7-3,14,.,CASSPYRDSDTQYF
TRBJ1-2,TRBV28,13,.,CASTTPSNYGYTF
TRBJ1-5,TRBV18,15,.,CASSPTTRRGQPQHF
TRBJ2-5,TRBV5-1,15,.,CASTTSGRQQETQYF
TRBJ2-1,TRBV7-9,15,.,CASTKGLAAYNEQFF
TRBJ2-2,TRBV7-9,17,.,CASSIIASGANTGELFF